This is a list of T cell receptor beta chains from one sample in a study of naive and memory T cell subsets. A single record per CDR3 protein comes from TCRdb applying MiXCR to the UMI-ligation and nested PCR reads. The sample yields about 99,000 distinct CDR3 sequences, about 14% seen once. Sequences were obtained from naive CD8+ T cells from blood. These receptors all come from a human donor in good health. The CDR3 runs from the conserved cysteine through the conserved F or W. Fields, in order: V gene, clone size, D gene, J gene, CDR3 DNA, CDR3 protein. D genes are given only for firm matches. Clone size is given for some rows only: seen once, a few or many times, or a class if the clone is expanded.

TRBV12-3/TRBV12-4,few,TRBD2,TRBJ2-7,TGTGCCAGCAGTAACGGGGAGGGATACGAGCAGTACTTC,CASSNGEGYEQYF
TRBV29-1,few,-,TRBJ1-3,TGCAGCGTTGTGGAAACCAACTCTGGAAACACCATATATTTT,CSVVETNSGNTIYF
TRBV12-1,once,-,TRBJ1-2,TGTGCCAGCAGCTGCTATGGCTACACCTTC,CASSCYGYTF
TRBV5-4,-,-,TRBJ2-7,TGTGCCAGCAGCCCAGCCCCCCACGAGCAGTACTTC,CASSPAPHEQYF
TRBV12-3/TRBV12-4,-,TRBD1,TRBJ2-7,TGTGCCAGCAGCCCGAACAGGGGTCCGGACCCTTACGAGCAGTACTTC,CASSPNRGPDPYEQYF
TRBV14,many,-,TRBJ2-7,TGTGCCAGCAGCCAAGATCCCTCCTACGAGCAGTACTTC,CASSQDPSYEQYF
TRBV6-6,-,-,TRBJ2-7,TGTGCCAGCAGACCGCGAGGGGACTACGAGCAGTACTTC,CASRPRGDYEQYF
TRBV4-1,few,-,TRBJ1-1,TGCGCCAGCAGCTCACACCTCGACACTGAAGCTTTCTTT,CASSSHLDTEAFF
TRBV7-2,many,-,TRBJ1-6,TGTGCCAGCAGCTTTGGGGTTATGGGCAATTCACCCCTCCACTTT,CASSFGVMGNSPLHF
TRBV29-1,few,-,TRBJ2-1,TGCAGCGTTGAATCCGGCTCCTACAATGAGCAGTTCTTC,CSVESGSYNEQFF
TRBV10-1,-,TRBD1,TRBJ2-2,TGCGCCAGCAGTGTAGTTGTCAGGGGGCCGGACACCGGGGAGCTGTTTTTT,CASSVVVRGPDTGELFF
TRBV6-2/TRBV6-3,many,-,TRBJ2-1,TGTGCCAGCAGTTACTGGCAGGGGTCTGAGCAGTTCTTC,CASSYWQGSEQFF
TRBV29-1,few,-,TRBJ1-2,TGCAGCGTTGAAGATAGGGGGGGGGCAGGAGGCTACACCTTC,CSVEDRGGAGGYTF
TRBV20-1,few,TRBD1,TRBJ1-5,TGCAGTGCTACCGACAGGGGTTTGGCTCAGCCCCAGCATTTT,CSATDRGLAQPQHF
TRBV5-6,-,TRBD2,TRBJ2-3,TGTGCCAGCAGCTCTTCGGGACTAGAGAAAGATGATACGCAGTATTTT,CASSSSGLEKDDTQYF
TRBV15,-,TRBD2,TRBJ2-3,TGTGCCACCAGCAGAGAAGGGGCTAGCGGGAGAGATACGCAGTATTTT,CATSREGASGRDTQYF
TRBV29-1,-,-,TRBJ1-1,TGCAGCGTTGTATCCACTGAAGCTTTCTTT,CSVVSTEAFF
TRBV19,few,TRBD1,TRBJ2-1,TGTGCCAGTCGACAGGGGTCGAATGAGCAGTTCTTC,CASRQGSNEQFF
TRBV15,-,-,TRBJ1-5,TGTGCCACCAGCAGAGAAACTAATCAGCCCCAGCATTTT,CATSRETNQPQHF
TRBV10-3,few,TRBD2,TRBJ2-1,TGTGCCATCGCGGCGGGGGGGAATGAGCAGTTCTTC,CAIAAGGNEQFF
TRBV7-8,few,-,TRBJ2-5,TGTGCCTCGGACCCGTCAGGGACCCAGTACTTC,CASDPSGTQYF
TRBV6-2/TRBV6-3,-,TRBD1,TRBJ2-7,TGTGCCAGCAGCCTCGACTGGGACAGGGGCACCTACGAGCAGTACTTC,CASSLDWDRGTYEQYF
TRBV12-3/TRBV12-4,few,-,TRBJ2-7,TGTGCCAGCAGTACTTTCGGGGGCCCCTACGAGCAGTACTTC,CASSTFGGPYEQYF
TRBV29-1,few,-,TRBJ1-2,TGCAGCGTTGAAGGGTCAGGACAAGTCCCTTATGGCTACACCTTC,CSVEGSGQVPYGYTF
TRBV7-8,-,-,TRBJ1-6,TGTGCCAGCAGCTTAGGGCATAGCTCCTATAATTCACCCCTCCACTTT,CASSLGHSSYNSPLHF
TRBV20-1,many,TRBD2,TRBJ2-3,TGCAGTGCTAGGCCAACTAGCGGGAGAACAGATACGCAGTATTTT,CSARPTSGRTDTQYF
TRBV6-5,few,-,TRBJ1-5,TGTGCCAGCAGTTACGGGTTAGGTCAGCCCCAGCATTTT,CASSYGLGQPQHF
TRBV27,-,-,TRBJ2-3,TGTGCCAGCAGCCCCTGGGGCCGAGATACGCAGTATTTT,CASSPWGRDTQYF
TRBV11-2,few,-,TRBJ2-1,TGTGCCAGCAGCAATCTTGAAGGGGTCAATGAGCAGTTCTTC,CASSNLEGVNEQFF
TRBV29-1,-,-,TRBJ2-4,TGCAGCGTTGAAGTTTGGGAGCTAGGAGCCAAAAACATTCAGTACTTC,CSVEVWELGAKNIQYF
TRBV5-1,-,-,TRBJ2-5,TGCGCCAGCAGCTTAGTTGACTCGCGACCTGAGACCCAGTACTTC,CASSLVDSRPETQYF
TRBV10-3,-,TRBD2,TRBJ2-3,TGTGCCATCAGTGTGACTAGCGGAAGTAGCACAGATACGCAGTATTTT,CAISVTSGSSTDTQYF
TRBV6-4,many,TRBD1,TRBJ2-2,TGTGCCAGCAGTGATGGGACAGGGGCCGGGGAGCTGTTTTTT,CASSDGTGAGELFF
TRBV29-1,many,-,TRBJ1-1,TGCAGCGTTGAAGGAGCAGCGAACACTGAAGCTTTCTTT,CSVEGAANTEAFF
TRBV30,-,-,TRBJ1-1,TGTGCCTGGAGTGTACTCGGGAACACTGAAGCTTTCTTT,CAWSVLGNTEAFF
TRBV7-9,-,TRBD2,TRBJ2-1,TGTGCCAGCAGCTTAGCGACCGGGACTAGCGGGGATGAGCAGTTCTTC,CASSLATGTSGDEQFF
TRBV12-3/TRBV12-4,-,TRBD1,TRBJ1-2,TGTGCCAGCAGATCCGGTAGGGGGCCTGGCTACACCTTC,CASRSGRGPGYTF
TRBV29-1,few,TRBD2,TRBJ2-7,TGCAGCGCTAGGGGAGGGCGGACTCACGAGCAGTACTTC,CSARGGRTHEQYF
TRBV6-4,-,-,TRBJ1-5,TGTGCCAGCAGTGACTCCTCGGGGGCGAGCAATCAGCCCCAGCATTTT,CASSDSSGASNQPQHF
TRBV5-6,many,-,TRBJ2-3,TGTGCCAGCAGCTTGGCACGTAGCCCCGATACGCAGTATTTT,CASSLARSPDTQYF
TRBV6-2/TRBV6-3,-,-,TRBJ1-2,TGTGCCAGCAGTTACCGCTCCCGGGCTGATCCCTTCCCGGTTGATGGCTACACCTTC,CASSYRSRADPFPVDGYTF
TRBV3-1,-,-,TRBJ2-1,TGTGCCAGCAGCCTCCCTAGAGGCGATGAGCAGTTCTTC,CASSLPRGDEQFF
TRBV2,-,TRBD2,TRBJ2-3,TGTGCCAGCTTTTCCACTAGCGGGGTAGATACGCAGTATTTT,CASFSTSGVDTQYF
TRBV11-3,many,-,TRBJ2-3,TGTGCCAGCAGCCACAGTTGGGCAGATACGCAGTATTTT,CASSHSWADTQYF
TRBV14,-,TRBD1,TRBJ1-1,TGTGCCAGCAGCCCGGGACAGGGGGAACCCTCGGGCACTGAAGCTTTCTTT,CASSPGQGEPSGTEAFF
TRBV30,-,TRBD1,TRBJ1-6,TGTGCCTGGAGTGTAACAGGGGGTTCGAGGTCACCCCTCCACTTT,CAWSVTGGSRSPLHF
TRBV9,many,-,TRBJ1-1,TGTGCCAGCAGCGTAGGCACGGGGCGGCACACTGAAGCTTTCTTT,CASSVGTGRHTEAFF
TRBV29-1,many,-,TRBJ1-5,TGCAGCGTTATGGACGGGTTTAGCAATCAGCCCCAGCATTTT,CSVMDGFSNQPQHF
TRBV7-3,few,-,TRBJ2-1,TGTGCCAGCAGTCAGGGACTCTACAATGAGCAGTTCTTC,CASSQGLYNEQFF
TRBV20-1,-,TRBD2,TRBJ2-1,TGCAGTGCTACGGGTCCTAGCGGGGGGCGAACCTCCTACAATGAGCAGTTCTTC,CSATGPSGGRTSYNEQFF
TRBV4-2,-,-,TRBJ2-7,TGTGCCAGCAGCCAAGATTGGGACTGGTCCTACGAGCAGTACTTC,CASSQDWDWSYEQYF
TRBV20-1,few,-,TRBJ1-4,TGCAGTGCTAGAGATCTGGGGGATACGAATGAAAAACTGTTTTTT,CSARDLGDTNEKLFF
TRBV21-1,many,-,TRBJ2-4,TGTGCCAGCAGCAAAGGAGGGGGGGGCGGACGAAACATTCAGTACTTC,CASSKGGGGGRNIQYF
TRBV6-5,-,-,TRBJ2-7,TGTGCCAGCAGTTACTCGAGTTCGCCCCGAGGCTACGAGCAGTACTTC,CASSYSSSPRGYEQYF
TRBV12-3/TRBV12-4,few,-,TRBJ2-1,TGTGCCAGCAGGTTATCGAAATTTGGGCAGTTCTTC,CASRLSKFGQFF
TRBV6-1,few,-,TRBJ1-4,TGTGCCAGCAGTGAAGGGGGGTCCTATCTTGAAAAACTGTTTTTT,CASSEGGSYLEKLFF
TRBV29-1,few,-,TRBJ2-1,TGCAGCGTTGAAGGGGGGAATGAGCAGTTCTTC,CSVEGGNEQFF
TRBV29-1,-,-,TRBJ1-1,TGCAGCGTTGAAGATAAGGGACGCGGGAACACTGAAGCTTTCTTT,CSVEDKGRGNTEAFF
TRBV15,-,TRBD2,TRBJ2-1,TGTGCCACCGCCCAAGGGGGTGGGGCGGGAGGCCGCGGGGGGTACAATGAGCAGTTCTTC,CATAQGGGAGGRGGYNEQFF
TRBV7-8,-,TRBD2,TRBJ2-3,TGTGCCAGCAGCTTAAGTCAGGGCGGGAGGGATACGCAGTATTTT,CASSLSQGGRDTQYF